The 14 T cell receptor beta chains below all came from one sample that was sequenced in a study of blood T cell repertoires in COVID-19. Using immunoSEQ multiplex PCR, the repertoire was profiled, and TCRdb retains in-frame clones only, with some absent. The sample holds roughly 270,000 clones, around 84% seen once. The specimen was PBMCs or T cells enriched from blood (not recorded which). The receptors here all came from a woman aged 45-65 years who had recovered from COVID-19.

This sequence joins TRBV18 and TRBJ1-5, with TRBD1 identical over 11 bases. Germline V CDR1 and CDR2: KGHSH, LQKENI. The CDR3 has 15 amino acids. After removal of 3 bases from V and 8 bases from J, the junction contained 6 bases not matched to a gene. The CDR3 region is CASSPGQGAIEPQHF. Here the CDR3 DNA reads TGTGCCAGCTCACCCGGACAGGGGGCTATTGAGCCCCAGCATTTT.

This chain uses TRBV7-9 with TRBJ1-2; maybe TRBD1 (5 bases). The germline V gene encodes CDR1 SEHNR and CDR2 FQNEAQ (reference sequence). V was clipped by 5 bases and J by 5 bases, with 9 bases between them. This CDR3 is built from 12 residues. The CDR3 sequence: CASSPGTYGYTF. In DNA, the CDR3 is TGTGCCAGCAGCCCCGGGACTTATGGCTACACCTTC. Together with reference TRBV7-9 and TRBJ1-2, the CDR3 gives the full variable domain: DTGVSQNPRHKITKRGQNVTFRCDPISEHNRLYWYRQTLGQGPEFLTYFQNEAQLEKSRLLSDRFSAERPKGSFSTLEIQRTEQGDSAMYLCASSPGTYGYTFGSGTRLTVV.

The J gene is TRBJ2-7, the V gene TRBV27, with 14 bases matching TRBD2. The CDR3 is 18 residues long. The junction had 14 bases not matched to a gene; V was cut back by 4 bases and J by 6 bases. The germline V gene has CDR1 MNHEY and CDR2 SMNVEV (reference sequence). In nucleotides, the CDR3 is TGTGCCAGCAGTTCCCACCCACCGGGACTAGCGGGAGCCGGCGAGCAGTACTTC. This codes for CASSSHPPGLAGAGEQYF.

As DNA, the CDR3 is TGTGCCAGCAGCGTAGAGCAACTAGCGGGGGTCACCGGGGAGCTGTTTTTT. This gives the protein CASSVEQLAGVTGELFF. This sequence joins TRBV9 and TRBJ2-2; 11 bases fit TRBD2. This CDR3 spans 17 amino acids. Germline values: CDR1 SGDLS, CDR2 YYNGEE. J lost 4 bases, V lost 0 bases, and 5 bases had no gene match.

The chain joins TRBV25-1 to TRBJ1-2; 9 bases map to TRBD1. This CDR3 has 15 amino acids. Germline V gene sequence: CDR1 MGHDK, CDR2 SYGVNS. The ends lost 2 bases at V and 6 bases at J; junction bases unmatched: 7. The CDR3 DNA reads TGTGCCAGCAGTGAAGGAGGACAGGGGCAGAATGGCTACACCTTC. Its translation: CASSEGGQGQNGYTF.

The V and J genes are TRBV19 and TRBJ2-2, with D perhaps matching TRBD1 (5 bases). The CDR3 has 14 residues. Germline CDR1 reads LNHDA; CDR2 reads SQIVND (reference sequence). The V end was cut by 7 bases, the J end by 0 bases, with 9 bases between. The CDR3 region has the DNA TGTGCCAGTAATCAGGGTCCGAACACCGGGGAGCTGTTTTTT. Translation: CASNQGPNTGELFF.

A single count supports this clone. The rearrangement links TRBV11-3 to TRBJ2-1; D might be TRBD2 (6 bases). The ends were cut back, 2 bases at V and 5 bases at J, with 10 bases in the middle. The V gene's germline CDR1 is SGHNT and CDR2 YENEEA. This CDR3 comprises 14 residues. The CDR3 sequence: CASSLRDSHNEQFF. DNA of the CDR3: TGTGCCAGCAGCTTACGGGACTCACACAATGAGCAGTTCTTC.

This rearrangement joins TRBV10-3 to TRBJ1-2, with D perhaps TRBD1 (5 bases). In germline, CDR1 is ENHRY, CDR2 SYGVKD. Trimming stripped 1 base from V and 6 bases from J, with 6 bases between. The length of the CDR3 is 12 residues. The CDR3 loop is CAISELTDGYTF. The CDR3 region has the DNA TGTGCCATCAGTGAGTTGACAGATGGCTACACCTTC.

The chain has TRBV7-9 and TRBJ1-1; no firm D call. Germline CDR1 SEHNR, CDR2 FQNEAQ (reference sequence). The length of the CDR3 is 13 residues. Trimming took off 4 bases at V and 4 bases at J, with 10 bases between the two ends. The chain's CDR3 is CASSYGRGTEAFF. CDR3 in DNA: TGTGCCAGCAGCTACGGGAGAGGCACTGAAGCTTTCTTT.

The count of this clone is one. This rearrangement joins TRBV7-3 to TRBJ2-2; no definite D call. CDR3 length: 17 residues. Germline-derived CDR1 and CDR2 are SGHTA and FQGTGA. Between the trimmed V and J ends, which lost 5 bases and 2 bases, there was a span of 18 bases. CDR3 in amino acids: CASSPHPRTLNTGELFF. CDR3 sequence (DNA): TGTGCCAGCAGCCCCCACCCTCGAACTTTAAACACCGGGGAGCTGTTTTTT.

The chain employs TRBV19 and TRBJ2-1; D gene uncertain. The CDR3 consists of 15 residues. Trimming cost V 3 bases and J 6 bases, with 15 bases left between them. CDR1 LNHDA and CDR2 SQIVND come from the germline V gene (reference sequence). The CDR3 nucleotides read TGTGCCAGTAGTATCGGTTCGAGAGGAGTCAATGAGCAGTTCTTC. It yields the protein CASSIGSRGVNEQFF.

The chain has TRBV29-1 and TRBJ2-7; 7 positions agree with TRBD1. Germline values: CDR1 SQVTM, CDR2 ANQGSEA. The CDR3 consists of 13 residues. V trimming: 7 bases; J trimming: 3 bases; junction bases outside the gene matches: 9. CDR3 loop: CSALPTGNYEQYF. CDR3 bases: TGCAGCGCCCTCCCGACAGGGAACTACGAGCAGTACTTC.

This clone showed up just a few times. The V call is TRBV7-9, the J call TRBJ1-2; the D gene is possibly TRBD1 (6 bases). The CDR3 length is 16 residues. V lost 0 bases to trimming and J lost 0 bases, with 11 bases between them. Germline CDR1 SEHNR, CDR2 FQNEAQ (reference sequence). The CDR3 region is CASSLARGTTNYGYTF. The CDR3 DNA reads TGTGCCAGCAGCTTAGCGCGGGGGACAACTAACTATGGCTACACCTTC.

The gene calls are TRBV7-3 and TRBJ2-6; D not certain. The CDR3 contains 17 residues. The germline CDR1 and CDR2 sequences are SGHTA and FQGTGA. Deletions cut 6 bases from V and 0 bases from J, with 15 bases between. CDR3 protein: CASSPGSASSGANVLTF. The CDR3 region has the DNA TGTGCCAGCAGTCCTGGTTCAGCTAGCTCTGGGGCCAACGTCCTGACTTTC.